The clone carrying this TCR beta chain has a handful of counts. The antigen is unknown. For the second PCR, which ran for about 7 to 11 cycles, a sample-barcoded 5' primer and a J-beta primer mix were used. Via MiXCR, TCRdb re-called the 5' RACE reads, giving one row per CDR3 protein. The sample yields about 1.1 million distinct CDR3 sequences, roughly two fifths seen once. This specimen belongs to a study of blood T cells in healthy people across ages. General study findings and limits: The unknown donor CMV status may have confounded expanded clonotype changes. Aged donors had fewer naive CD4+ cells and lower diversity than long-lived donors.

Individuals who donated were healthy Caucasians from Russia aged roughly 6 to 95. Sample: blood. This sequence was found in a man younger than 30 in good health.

This CDR3 is CASSQDGAGGSYNEQFF. The CDR3, as DNA: TGTGCCAGCAGCCAAGATGGAGCGGGGGGGAGTTACAATGAGCAGTTCTTC. The chain carries TRBV3-1 and TRBJ2-1; 10 bases agree with TRBD2. Germline trimming cut 0 bases from V and 4 bases from J; bases unmatched to any gene: 6. The length of the CDR3 is 17 residues. The germline V gene encodes CDR1 LGHDT and CDR2 YNNKEL (reference sequence).